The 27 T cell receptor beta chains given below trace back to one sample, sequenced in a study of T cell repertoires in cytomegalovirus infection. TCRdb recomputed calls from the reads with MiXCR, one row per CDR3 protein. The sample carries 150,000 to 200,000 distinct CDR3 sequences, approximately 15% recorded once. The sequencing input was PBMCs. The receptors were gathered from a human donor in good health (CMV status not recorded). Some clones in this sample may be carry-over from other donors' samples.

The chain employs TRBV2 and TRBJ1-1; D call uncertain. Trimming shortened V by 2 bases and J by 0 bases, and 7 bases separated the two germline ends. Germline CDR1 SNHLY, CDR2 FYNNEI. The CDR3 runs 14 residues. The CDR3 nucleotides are TGTGCCAGCAGTGAATCCTTCATGAACACTGAAGCTTTCTTT. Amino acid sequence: CASSESFMNTEAFF. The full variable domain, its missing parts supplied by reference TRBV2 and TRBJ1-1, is EPEVTQTPSHQVTQMGQEVILRCVPISNHLYFYWYRQILGQKVEFLVSFYNNEISEKSEIFDDQFSVERPDGSNFTLKIRSTKLEDSAMYFCASSESFMNTEAFFGQGTRLTVV.

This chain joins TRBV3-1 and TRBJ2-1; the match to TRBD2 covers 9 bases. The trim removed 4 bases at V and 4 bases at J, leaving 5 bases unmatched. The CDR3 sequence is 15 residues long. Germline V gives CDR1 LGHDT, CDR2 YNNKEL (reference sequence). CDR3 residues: CASSPLGLAYNEQFF. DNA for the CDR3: TGTGCCAGCAGCCCATTGGGACTAGCTTACAATGAGCAGTTCTTC.

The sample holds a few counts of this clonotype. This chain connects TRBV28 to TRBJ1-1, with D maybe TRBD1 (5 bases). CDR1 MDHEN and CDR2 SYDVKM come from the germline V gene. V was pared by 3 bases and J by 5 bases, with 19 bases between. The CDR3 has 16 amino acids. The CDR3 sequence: CASSFPTGVAQTEAFF. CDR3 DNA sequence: TGTGCCAGCAGTTTCCCCACGGGGGTCGCGCAGACTGAAGCTTTCTTT.

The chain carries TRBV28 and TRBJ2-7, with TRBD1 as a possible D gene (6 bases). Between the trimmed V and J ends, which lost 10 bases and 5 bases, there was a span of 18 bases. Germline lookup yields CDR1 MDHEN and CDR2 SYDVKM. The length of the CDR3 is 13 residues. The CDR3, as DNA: TGTGCCACAAGACAGGCGCGTCCGGACGAGCAGTACTTC. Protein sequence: CATRQARPDEQYF.

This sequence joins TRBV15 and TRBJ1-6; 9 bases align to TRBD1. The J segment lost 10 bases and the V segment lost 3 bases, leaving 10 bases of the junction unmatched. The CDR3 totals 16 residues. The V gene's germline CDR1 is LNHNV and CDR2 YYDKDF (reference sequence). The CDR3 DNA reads TGTGCCACCAGCAGGGACCGGGACAGGGAAGGATCACCCCTCCACTTT. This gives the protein CATSRDRDREGSPLHF.

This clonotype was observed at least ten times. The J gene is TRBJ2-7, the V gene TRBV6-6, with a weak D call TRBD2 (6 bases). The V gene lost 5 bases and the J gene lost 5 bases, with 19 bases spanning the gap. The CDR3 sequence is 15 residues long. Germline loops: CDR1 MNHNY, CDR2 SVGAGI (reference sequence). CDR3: CASSPLGGERDEQYF. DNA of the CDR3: TGTGCCAGCAGTCCTCTCGGGGGAGAGAGAGACGAGCAGTACTTC.

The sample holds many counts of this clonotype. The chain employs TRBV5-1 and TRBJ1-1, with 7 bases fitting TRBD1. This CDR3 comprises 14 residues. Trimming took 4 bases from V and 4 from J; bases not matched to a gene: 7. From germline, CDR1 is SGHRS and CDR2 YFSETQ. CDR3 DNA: TGCGCCAGCAGCGTCAGACAGGGAACCACTGAAGCTTTCTTT. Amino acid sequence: CASSVRQGTTEAFF.

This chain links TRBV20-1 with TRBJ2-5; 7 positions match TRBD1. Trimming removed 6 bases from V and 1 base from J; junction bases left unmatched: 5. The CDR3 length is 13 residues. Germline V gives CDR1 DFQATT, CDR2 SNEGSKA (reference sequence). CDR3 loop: CSAQTGFQETQYF. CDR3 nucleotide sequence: TGCAGTGCCCAGACAGGGTTCCAAGAGACCCAGTACTTC.

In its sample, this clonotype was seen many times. The CDR3 sequence: CASSLLPEVAGELFF. CDR3 coding DNA: TGTGCCAGCAGTCTCCTCCCCGAGGTCGCCGGGGAGCTGTTTTTT. The chain carries TRBV27 and TRBJ2-2; D not certain. The germline gives CDR1 MNHEY, CDR2 SMNVEV (reference sequence). V was shortened by 5 bases and J by 6 bases, with 16 bases between the two germline ends. The CDR3 covers 15 residues.

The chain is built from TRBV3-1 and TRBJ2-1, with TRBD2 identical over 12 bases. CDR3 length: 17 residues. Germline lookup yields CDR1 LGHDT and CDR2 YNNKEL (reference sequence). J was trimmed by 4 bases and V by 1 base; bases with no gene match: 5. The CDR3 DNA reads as TGTGCCAGCAGCCAAGTACGACTAGCGGGAGCTTACAATGAGCAGTTCTTC. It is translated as CASSQVRLAGAYNEQFF.

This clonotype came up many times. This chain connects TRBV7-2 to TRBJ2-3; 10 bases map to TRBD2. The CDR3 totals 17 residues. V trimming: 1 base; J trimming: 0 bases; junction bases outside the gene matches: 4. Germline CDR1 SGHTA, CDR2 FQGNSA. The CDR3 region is CASSLGPGLASTDTQYF. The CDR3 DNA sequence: TGTGCCAGCAGCTTAGGCCCGGGACTAGCGAGCACAGATACGCAGTATTTT.

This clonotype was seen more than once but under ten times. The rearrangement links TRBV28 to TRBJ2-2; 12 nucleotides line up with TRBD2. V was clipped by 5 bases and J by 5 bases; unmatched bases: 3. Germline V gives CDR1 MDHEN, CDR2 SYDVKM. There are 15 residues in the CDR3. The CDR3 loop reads CASSGLAGRTGELFF. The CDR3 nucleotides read TGTGCCAGCAGTGGACTAGCGGGAAGGACCGGGGAGCTGTTTTTT.

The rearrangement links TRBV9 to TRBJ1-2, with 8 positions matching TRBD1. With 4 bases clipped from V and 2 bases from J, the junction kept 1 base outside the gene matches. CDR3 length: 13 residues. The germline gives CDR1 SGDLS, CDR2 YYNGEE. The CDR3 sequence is CASSTGGNYGYTF. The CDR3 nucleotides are TGTGCCAGCAGCACAGGGGGGAACTATGGCTACACCTTC.

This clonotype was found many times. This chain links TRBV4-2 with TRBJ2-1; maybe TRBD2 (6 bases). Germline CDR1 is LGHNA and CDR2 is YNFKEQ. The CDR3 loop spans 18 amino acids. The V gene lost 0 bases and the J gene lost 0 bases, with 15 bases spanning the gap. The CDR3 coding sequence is TGTGCCAGCAGCCAAGAACCTTTCGGGGGAAGCTCCTACAATGAGCAGTTCTTC. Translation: CASSQEPFGGSSYNEQFF.

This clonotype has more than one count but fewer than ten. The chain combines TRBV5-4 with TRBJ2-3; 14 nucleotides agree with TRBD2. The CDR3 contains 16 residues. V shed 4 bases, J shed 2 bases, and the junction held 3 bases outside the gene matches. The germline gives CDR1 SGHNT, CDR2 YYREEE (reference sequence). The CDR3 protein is CASSPGLAGATDTQYF. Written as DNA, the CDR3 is TGTGCCAGCAGCCCGGGACTAGCGGGGGCCACAGATACGCAGTATTTT.

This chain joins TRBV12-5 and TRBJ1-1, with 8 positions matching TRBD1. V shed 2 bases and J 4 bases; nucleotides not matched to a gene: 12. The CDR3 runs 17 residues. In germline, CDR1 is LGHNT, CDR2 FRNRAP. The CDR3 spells CASGLSPLGQGVTEAFF. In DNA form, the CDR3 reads TGTGCTAGTGGTTTGTCTCCCCTTGGACAGGGAGTCACTGAAGCTTTCTTT.

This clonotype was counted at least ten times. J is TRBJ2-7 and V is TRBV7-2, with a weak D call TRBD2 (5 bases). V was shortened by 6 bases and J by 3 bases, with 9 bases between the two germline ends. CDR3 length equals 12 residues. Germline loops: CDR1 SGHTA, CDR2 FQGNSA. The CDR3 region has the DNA TGTGCCAGCAGTTTGGACTTCTACGAGCAGTACTTC. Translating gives CASSLDFYEQYF.

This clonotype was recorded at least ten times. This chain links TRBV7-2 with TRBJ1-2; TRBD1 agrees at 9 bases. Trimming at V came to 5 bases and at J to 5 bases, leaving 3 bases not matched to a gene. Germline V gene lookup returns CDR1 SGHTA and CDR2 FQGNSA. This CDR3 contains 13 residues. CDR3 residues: CASSPQGAYGYTF. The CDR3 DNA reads TGTGCCAGCAGCCCACAGGGGGCGTATGGCTACACCTTC. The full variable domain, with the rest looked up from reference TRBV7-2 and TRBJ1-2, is GAGVSQSPSNKVTEKGKDVELRCDPISGHTALYWYRQSLGQGLEFLIYFQGNSAPDKSGLPSDRFSAERTGGSVSTLTIQRTQQEDSAVYLCASSPQGAYGYTFGSGTRLTVV.

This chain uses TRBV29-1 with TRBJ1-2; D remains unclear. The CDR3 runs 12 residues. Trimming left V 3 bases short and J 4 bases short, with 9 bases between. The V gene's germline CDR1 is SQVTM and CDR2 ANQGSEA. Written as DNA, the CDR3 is TGCAGCGTTGAGGGTGTGAGCTATGGCTACACCTTC. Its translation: CSVEGVSYGYTF.

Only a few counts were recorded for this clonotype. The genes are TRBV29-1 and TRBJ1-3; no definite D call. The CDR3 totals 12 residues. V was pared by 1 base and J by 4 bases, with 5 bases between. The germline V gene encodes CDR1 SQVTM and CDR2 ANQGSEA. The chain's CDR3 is CSVEGHGNTIYF. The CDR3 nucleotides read TGCAGCGTTGAAGGGCACGGAAACACCATATATTTT.

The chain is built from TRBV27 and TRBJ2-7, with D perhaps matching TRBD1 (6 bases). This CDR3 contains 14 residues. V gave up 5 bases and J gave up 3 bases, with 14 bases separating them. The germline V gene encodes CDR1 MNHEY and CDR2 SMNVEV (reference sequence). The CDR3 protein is CASSADRSNYEQYF. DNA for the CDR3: TGTGCCAGCAGTGCAGACAGGTCCAACTACGAGCAGTACTTC.

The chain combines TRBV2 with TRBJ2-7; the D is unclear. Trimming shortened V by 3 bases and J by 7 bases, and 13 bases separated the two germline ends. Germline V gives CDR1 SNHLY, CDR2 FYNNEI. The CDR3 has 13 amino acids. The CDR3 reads CASSEGRAVEQYF. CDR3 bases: TGTGCCAGCAGTGAGGGCCGGGCCGTTGAGCAGTACTTC.

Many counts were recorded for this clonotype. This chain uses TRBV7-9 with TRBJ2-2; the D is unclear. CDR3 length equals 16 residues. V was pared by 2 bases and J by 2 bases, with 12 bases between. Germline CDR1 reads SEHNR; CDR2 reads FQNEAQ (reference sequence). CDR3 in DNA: TGTGCCAGCAGCTTAAGTCTCAGCAGTAACACCGGGGAGCTGTTTTTT. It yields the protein CASSLSLSSNTGELFF. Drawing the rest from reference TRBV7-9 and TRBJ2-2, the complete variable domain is DTGVSQNPRHKITKRGQNVTFRCDPISEHNRLYWYRQTLGQGPEFLTYFQNEAQLEKSRLLSDRFSAERPKGSFSTLEIQRTEQGDSAMYLCASSLSLSSNTGELFFGEGSRLTVL.

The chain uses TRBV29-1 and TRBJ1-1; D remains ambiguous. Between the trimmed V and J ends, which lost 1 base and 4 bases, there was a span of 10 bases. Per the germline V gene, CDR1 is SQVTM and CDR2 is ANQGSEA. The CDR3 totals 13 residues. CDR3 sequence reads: CSVEVRRATEAFF. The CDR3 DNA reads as TGCAGCGTTGAAGTGCGGCGGGCCACTGAAGCTTTCTTT.

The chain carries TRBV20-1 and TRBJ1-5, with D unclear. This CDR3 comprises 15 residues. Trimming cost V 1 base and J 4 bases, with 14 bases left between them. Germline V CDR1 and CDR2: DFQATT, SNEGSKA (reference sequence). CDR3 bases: TGCAGTGCTAGAGGAGCGGGCGGTTTAAATCAGCCCCAGCATTTT. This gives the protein CSARGAGGLNQPQHF.

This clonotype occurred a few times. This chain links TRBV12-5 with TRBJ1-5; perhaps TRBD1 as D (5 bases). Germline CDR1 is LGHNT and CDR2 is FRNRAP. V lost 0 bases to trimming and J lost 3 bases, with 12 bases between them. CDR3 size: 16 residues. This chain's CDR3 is CASGLVRGDPNQPQHF. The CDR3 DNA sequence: TGTGCTAGTGGTTTGGTACGGGGGGACCCCAATCAGCCCCAGCATTTT.

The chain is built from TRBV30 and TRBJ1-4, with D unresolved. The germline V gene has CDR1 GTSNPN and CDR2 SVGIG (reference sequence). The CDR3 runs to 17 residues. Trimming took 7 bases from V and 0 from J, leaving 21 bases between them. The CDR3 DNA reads TGTGCCTCCTCGGGCACCGATACCTTTTCAACTAATGAAAAACTGTTTTTT. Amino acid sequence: CASSGTDTFSTNEKLFF.